This is a list of T cell receptor beta chains from one sample in a study of blood T cell repertoires in COVID-19. TCRdb's table, derived via immunoSEQ multiplex PCR, lists solely in-frame clones and lacks some. Here the sample spans about 290,000 clones, more than 80% being singletons. The sample was peripheral blood. These receptors were taken from a woman in her twenties or thirties with active or convalescent COVID-19. The conserved cysteine and the conserved F or W are not part of the CDR3 here.

TRBV5-1	TRBJ2-7	14	ASKDGGLLHYDEQY
TRBV10-3	TRBJ2-7	15	AISVTAPGLVRYEQY
TRBV7-2	TRBJ1-2	14	ASSLKDRGVNYGYT
TRBV30	TRBJ2-7	12	AWSSGGPRYEQY
TRBV19	TRBJ2-5	15	ASSTSGGGTYQETQY
TRBV30	TRBJ2-3	13	AWSAAGEDTDTQY
TRBV15	TRBJ2-7	13	ATSSHGQLVYEQY
TRBV5-6	TRBJ1-6	10	ASTADQSPLH
TRBV7-2	TRBJ1-3	13	ASSLAQVSGNTIY
TRBV5-1	TRBJ2-2	13	ASSWGQGATGELF
TRBV20-1	TRBJ1-3	12	SASDRISGNTIY
TRBV6-2/TRBV6-3	TRBJ1-4	12	ASSSRSLNEKLF
TRBV9	TRBJ1-1	12	ASSVGTANPEAF
TRBV9	TRBJ1-1	12	ASSSGDREPEAF
TRBV10-2	TRBJ1-1	11	ASRQGAYTEAF
TRBV28	TRBJ2-3	11	ASSPGGTDTQY
TRBV7-6	TRBJ2-7	13	ASSATGTGSYEQY